This passage covers 4 T cell receptor beta chains from one sample sequenced in a study of control samples from healthy donors and cancer patients. Some clones are missing from TCRdb's copy, which holds only in-frame ones; the method was immunoSEQ multiplex PCR. The sample shows 150,000 to 200,000 clones, approximately 92% of them seen only once. The sample was blood. The receptor set was obtained from a man under 40 in good health.

This rearrangement joins TRBV27 to TRBJ2-5, with D perhaps TRBD2 (6 bases). This CDR3 is built from 17 residues. Deletions cut 2 bases from V and 5 bases from J, with 21 bases between. Germline CDR1 and CDR2: MNHEY and SMNVEV (reference sequence). CDR3 sequence reads: CASSLSLGGSVLETQYF. The CDR3 DNA reads as TGTGCCAGCAGTTTAAGCCTGGGAGGATCGGTTCTGGAGACCCAGTACTTC.

This clone has a single count. The V and J genes are TRBV28 and TRBJ2-7; D gene unclear. Germline CDR1 reads MDHEN; CDR2 reads SYDVKM. The V and J ends lost 3 bases and 3 bases respectively, with 12 bases between them. There are 14 residues in the CDR3. CDR3 protein: CASSFGQRGYEQYF. The CDR3 DNA reads as TGTGCCAGCAGTTTTGGGCAGCGAGGCTACGAGCAGTACTTC.

V usage is TRBV4-1 and J usage is TRBJ2-1; D gene uncertain. Trimming removed 3 bases from V and 7 bases from J, with 4 bases in between. CDR1 and CDR2 (germline): MGHRA, YSYEKL. The CDR3 sequence is 11 residues long. The CDR3, as DNA: TGCGCCAGCAGCCAGAAAAATGAGCAGTTCTTC. Amino acids: CASSQKNEQFF.

The chain uses TRBV19 and TRBJ1-4; 7 bases map to TRBD1. CDR3 length: 15 residues. Germline CDR1 LNHDA, CDR2 SQIVND (reference sequence). The V and J ends lost 4 bases and 4 bases, in that order; junction bases with no gene match: 6. The CDR3 DNA reads TGTGCCAGTAGTACGGGACAGACTTTTAATGAAAAACTGTTTTTT. It is translated as CASSTGQTFNEKLFF.